These 16 T cell receptor beta chains were all obtained from the same sample, sequenced in a study of T cell changes during pregnancy in multiple sclerosis. Sequencing used immunoSEQ multiplex PCR; TCRdb keeps in-frame clones, though not all of them. Of about 49,000 clones in the sample, 85% to 90% were seen once. Source: peripheral blood, taken after pregnancy. These receptors were taken from a female donor in good health, enrolled as a control in a pregnancy study.

The chain carries TRBV10-3 and TRBJ2-5, with 7 positions matching TRBD1. After removal of 5 bases from V and 3 bases from J, the junction contained 6 bases not matched to a gene. The CDR3 contains 14 residues. Germline V gene data show CDR1 as ENHRY and CDR2 as SYGVKD. The CDR3 here is CAISSTGVKETQYF. As DNA, the CDR3 is TGTGCCATCAGTTCTACAGGGGTAAAAGAGACCCAGTACTTC.

The rearrangement uses TRBV27 and TRBJ2-7; perhaps TRBD2 as D (6 bases). This CDR3 region has 15 residues. Germline loops: CDR1 MNHEY, CDR2 SMNVEV (reference sequence). The ends were cut back, 1 base at V and 3 bases at J, with 13 bases in the middle. In nucleotides, the CDR3 is TGTGCCAGCAGTTTATGGCCCCAGGGAGGCTACGAGCAGTACTTC. Amino acid sequence: CASSLWPQGGYEQYF.

The J gene is TRBJ2-5, the V gene TRBV9; the match to TRBD1 covers 9 bases. Germline assignment: CDR1 SGDLS and CDR2 YYNGEE. CDR3 size: 14 residues. Unmatched junction bases numbered 4, after V lost 2 bases and J lost 5 bases. CDR3 amino acids: CASSVRQGGETQYF. CDR3 DNA: TGTGCCAGCAGCGTTCGACAGGGGGGGGAGACCCAGTACTTC.

V is TRBV6-5 and J is TRBJ2-2, with TRBD1 matching over 8 bases. The CDR3 has 15 amino acids. From germline, CDR1 is MNHEY and CDR2 SVGAGI. With 6 bases clipped from V and 2 bases from J, the junction kept 5 bases outside the gene matches. The CDR3 here is CASRGTGPNTGELFF. The CDR3 DNA reads TGTGCCAGCAGGGGGACAGGTCCAAACACCGGGGAGCTGTTTTTT.

This rearrangement joins TRBV19 to TRBJ1-2; 7 nucleotides match TRBD1. Germline lookup yields CDR1 LNHDA and CDR2 SQIVND (reference sequence). This CDR3 has 13 residues. Trimming cost V 6 bases and J 4 bases; bases outside gene matches: 5. The CDR3 is CASRSGTVYGYTF. DNA of the CDR3: TGTGCCAGTAGGTCCGGGACAGTCTATGGCTACACCTTC. Drawing the rest from reference TRBV19 and TRBJ1-2, the complete variable domain is DGGITQSPKYLFRKEGQNVTLSCEQNLNHDAMYWYRQDPGQGLRLIYYSQIVNDFQKGDIAEGYSVSREKKESFPLTVTSAQKNPTAFYLCASRSGTVYGYTFGSGTRLTVV.

The V call is TRBV4-3, the J call TRBJ2-7; no reliable D call. CDR1 and CDR2 (germline): LGHNA, YSLEER. V shed 0 bases and J shed 2 bases, with 5 bases lying between them. This CDR3 has 13 residues. CDR3 nucleotide sequence: TGCGCCAGCAGCCAAGACAGAACCTACGAGCAGTACTTC. It is translated as CASSQDRTYEQYF.

This sequence joins TRBV11-2 and TRBJ1-2; D not resolved. The germline V gene encodes CDR1 SGHAT and CDR2 FQNNGV. The CDR3 loop spans 12 amino acids. Trimming stripped 2 bases from V and 7 bases from J, with 8 bases between. The CDR3, as DNA: TGTGCCAGCAGCTTAAGCCCCCCTGGCTACACCTTC. This encodes CASSLSPPGYTF. Combining the CDR3 with reference TRBV11-2 and TRBJ1-2 gives the whole variable domain EAGVAQSPRYKIIEKRQSVAFWCNPISGHATLYWYQQILGQGPKLLIQFQNNGVVDDSQLPKDRFSAERLKGVDSTLKIQPAKLEDSAVYLCASSLSPPGYTFGSGTRLTVV.

This clone was observed a few times. The chain combines TRBV6-4 with TRBJ1-1, with 8 nucleotides matching TRBD1. J was trimmed by 11 bases and V by 0 bases; bases with no gene match: 8. Germline CDR1 reads MRHNA; CDR2 reads SNTAGT. This CDR3 spans 14 amino acids. CDR3 sequence reads: CASSDSSQGAPAFF. DNA for the CDR3: TGTGCCAGCAGTGACTCGAGCCAGGGGGCGCCGGCTTTCTTT.

The CDR3 nucleotides read TGTGCCAGCAGCTCGGGGACTCACTCCCGAGTTACCGGGGAGCTGTTTTTT. Its translation is CASSSGTHSRVTGELFF. The chain links TRBV11-2 to TRBJ2-2, with D possibly being TRBD2 (6 bases). The germline CDR1 and CDR2 sequences are SGHAT and FQNNGV. The CDR3 has 17 amino acids. Trimming took 4 bases from V and 5 from J, leaving 20 bases between them.

This chain connects TRBV4-1 to TRBJ1-3; D is unresolved. This CDR3 comprises 16 residues. Germline V gives CDR1 MGHRA, CDR2 YSYEKL. V dropped 0 bases and J dropped 1 base, with 10 bases sitting between them. The CDR3 DNA reads TGCGCCAGCAGCCAAGATAGCGGGAAATCTGGAAACACCATATATTTT. Translation: CASSQDSGKSGNTIYF.

The rearrangement uses TRBV6-6 and TRBJ2-5; the match to TRBD1 covers 8 bases. Germline loops: CDR1 MNHNY, CDR2 SVGAGI (reference sequence). J gave up 5 bases and V 0 bases, and 2 bases lay outside the gene matches. CDR3 length: 14 residues. This chain's CDR3 is CASSYSDRAETQYF. CDR3 in DNA: TGTGCCAGCAGTTACTCGGACAGGGCCGAGACCCAGTACTTC.

V usage is TRBV5-1 and J usage is TRBJ1-1; D is uncertain. Germline loops: CDR1 SGHRS, CDR2 YFSETQ. The CDR3 is made up of 14 amino acids. The V end lost 0 bases, the J end lost 1 base, and 7 bases lay between the germline ends. This CDR3 reads CASSLGHPNTEAFF. The DNA of the CDR3 is TGCGCCAGCAGCTTGGGGCACCCGAACACTGAAGCTTTCTTT.

The rearrangement uses TRBV15 and TRBJ2-3, with TRBD2 identical over 10 bases. There are 16 residues in the CDR3. The V and J ends lost 1 base and 0 bases, in that order; junction bases with no gene match: 1. Germline V gene sequence: CDR1 LNHNV, CDR2 YYDKDF (reference sequence). The CDR3 DNA follows: TGTGCCACCAGCAGAGCTAGCGGGGGAAGCACAGATACGCAGTATTTT. Residues: CATSRASGGSTDTQYF. The complete variable domain, with remaining parts taken from reference TRBV15 and TRBJ2-3, reads DAMVIQNPRYQVTQFGKPVTLSCSQTLNHNVMYWYQQKSSQAPKLLFHYYDKDFNNEADTPDNFQSRRPNTSFCFLDIRSPGLGDTAMYLCATSRASGGSTDTQYFGPGTRLTVL.

CDR3 residues: CASSLALLGGTEAFF. In DNA, the CDR3 is TGCGCCAGCAGCTTGGCTCTTCTAGGGGGAACTGAAGCTTTCTTT. The rearrangement joins TRBV5-1 to TRBJ1-1, with D possibly matching TRBD1 (6 bases). The CDR3 contains 15 residues. V lost 0 bases and J 5 bases, leaving 14 bases between the germline ends. Germline V gives CDR1 SGHRS, CDR2 YFSETQ.

This clone was recorded only once. CDR3 residues: CASSQDGRTGVVGYTF. In nucleotides, the CDR3 is TGCGCCAGCAGCCAAGATGGTAGGACAGGGGTGGTTGGCTACACCTTC. The chain links TRBV4-1 to TRBJ1-2; 9 bases line up with TRBD1. CDR1 and CDR2 (germline): MGHRA, YSYEKL. V shed 0 bases, J shed 7 bases, and the junction held 9 bases outside the gene matches. This CDR3 region has 16 residues.

This clone was observed a single time. The genes are TRBV4-1 and TRBJ1-2; TRBD1 agrees at 10 bases. In germline, CDR1 is MGHRA, CDR2 YSYEKL. The junction had 6 bases not matched to a gene; V was cut back by 3 bases and J by 8 bases. This CDR3 spans 14 amino acids. The CDR3 DNA reads TGCGCCAGCAGCCACTCCGGGACAGGGGACGGCTACACCTTC. Translation: CASSHSGTGDGYTF.